Listed here is a single TCR beta chain. This specimen belongs to a study of control samples from healthy donors and cancer patients. The CDR3 length is 19 residues. Trimming at V came to 1 base and at J to 2 bases, leaving 14 bases not matched to a gene. The V gene's germline CDR1 is SGHVS and CDR2 FQNEAQ. Profiling relied on immunoSEQ multiplex PCR, and the TCRdb table lists in-frame clones only, not all of them. This table has fewer than 50,000 clones, more than 90% appearing once. This TCR was sampled from a man between 25 and 39 years old with colorectal cancer. The V call is TRBV7-8, the J call TRBJ1-5; 7 bases are a match to TRBD1. Sequencing used PBMCs. The CDR3 region has the DNA TGTGCCAGCAGCTTAGATCGATTTGCAGGGGGGAGAGGCAATCAGCCCCAGCATTTT. Translation gives CASSLDRFAGGRGNQPQHF.